The TCR beta chain under discussion was sequenced for a study of shared clonotypes between healthy human individuals. Sequencing used immunoSEQ multiplex PCR; TCRdb keeps in-frame clones, though not all of them. The data show about 680,000 clones, about two thirds seen once. The V gene's germline CDR1 is SGHRS and CDR2 YFSETQ. V gave up 0 bases and J gave up 5 bases, with 8 bases separating them. The CDR3 loop spans 13 amino acids. General study results and limits: The expectation was that sequencing depth would affect clonotype sharing among donors.

This clone was observed a handful of times. What it recognizes is unknown. A much bigger clone sits one base away, suggesting this may be a read error. Other DNA sequences in this sample translate to the same CDR3. This chain uses TRBV5-1 with TRBJ1-1; maybe TRBD1 (6 bases). The source of this sequence is a woman in her 30s in good health. The specimen sequenced was memory CD4+ T cells sorted from blood. Noted subset: CD45RA-negative fraction. CDR3 region: CASSLGQVTEAFF. For the CDR3, the DNA is TGCGCCAGCAGCTTGGGACAGGTTACTGAAGCTTTCTTT.